This TCR beta chain was obtained from a study of cytomegalovirus exposure and HLA in healthy donors. The germline V gene encodes CDR1 SGHRS and CDR2 YFSETQ. The CDR3 is 14 residues long. V was pared by 4 bases and J by 8 bases, with 18 bases between. Notes on this clone: As yet, its antigen is unknown.

Vbeta (60) and Jbeta (13) primers were used in the PCR. Clones were read by immunoSEQ multiplex PCR, and TCRdb kept only the in-frame ones, dropping some. This specimen shows about 150,000 clones; the ten leading clones hold about 2%. Findings and limits, study-wide: Relative to equally common others, HLA-associated TCR beta chains showed greater clonal expansion in a later analysis. Altogether, 164 TCR beta chains were recorded as cytomegalovirus-associated.

This clonotype was obtained from a man aged 30-40 years in good health and CMV-seronegative. This chain joins TRBV5-1 and TRBJ1-2, with D maybe TRBD1 (6 bases). Specimen: PBMCs. The CDR3 nucleotides are TGCGCCAGCAGCCCCGGACAGAGAGATGACGGCTACACCTTC. Translating gives CASSPGQRDDGYTF.